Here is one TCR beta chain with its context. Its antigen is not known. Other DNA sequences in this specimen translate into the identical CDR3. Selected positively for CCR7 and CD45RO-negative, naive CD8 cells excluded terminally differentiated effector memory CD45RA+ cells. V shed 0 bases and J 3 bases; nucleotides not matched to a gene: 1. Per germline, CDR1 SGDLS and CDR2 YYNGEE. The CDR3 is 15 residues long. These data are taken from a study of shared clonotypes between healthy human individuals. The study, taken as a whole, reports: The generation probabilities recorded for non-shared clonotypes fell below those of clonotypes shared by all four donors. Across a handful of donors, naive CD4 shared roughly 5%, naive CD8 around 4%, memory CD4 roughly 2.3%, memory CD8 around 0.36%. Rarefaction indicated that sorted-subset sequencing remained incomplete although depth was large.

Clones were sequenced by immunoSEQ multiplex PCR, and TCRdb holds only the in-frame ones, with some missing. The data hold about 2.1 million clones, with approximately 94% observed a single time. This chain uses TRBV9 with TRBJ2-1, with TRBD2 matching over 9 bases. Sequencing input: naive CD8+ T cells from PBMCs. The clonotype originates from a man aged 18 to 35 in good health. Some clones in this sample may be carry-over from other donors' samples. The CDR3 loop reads CASSVVSGSYNEQFF. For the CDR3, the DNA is TGTGCCAGCAGCGTAGTTAGCGGGAGCTACAATGAGCAGTTCTTC.